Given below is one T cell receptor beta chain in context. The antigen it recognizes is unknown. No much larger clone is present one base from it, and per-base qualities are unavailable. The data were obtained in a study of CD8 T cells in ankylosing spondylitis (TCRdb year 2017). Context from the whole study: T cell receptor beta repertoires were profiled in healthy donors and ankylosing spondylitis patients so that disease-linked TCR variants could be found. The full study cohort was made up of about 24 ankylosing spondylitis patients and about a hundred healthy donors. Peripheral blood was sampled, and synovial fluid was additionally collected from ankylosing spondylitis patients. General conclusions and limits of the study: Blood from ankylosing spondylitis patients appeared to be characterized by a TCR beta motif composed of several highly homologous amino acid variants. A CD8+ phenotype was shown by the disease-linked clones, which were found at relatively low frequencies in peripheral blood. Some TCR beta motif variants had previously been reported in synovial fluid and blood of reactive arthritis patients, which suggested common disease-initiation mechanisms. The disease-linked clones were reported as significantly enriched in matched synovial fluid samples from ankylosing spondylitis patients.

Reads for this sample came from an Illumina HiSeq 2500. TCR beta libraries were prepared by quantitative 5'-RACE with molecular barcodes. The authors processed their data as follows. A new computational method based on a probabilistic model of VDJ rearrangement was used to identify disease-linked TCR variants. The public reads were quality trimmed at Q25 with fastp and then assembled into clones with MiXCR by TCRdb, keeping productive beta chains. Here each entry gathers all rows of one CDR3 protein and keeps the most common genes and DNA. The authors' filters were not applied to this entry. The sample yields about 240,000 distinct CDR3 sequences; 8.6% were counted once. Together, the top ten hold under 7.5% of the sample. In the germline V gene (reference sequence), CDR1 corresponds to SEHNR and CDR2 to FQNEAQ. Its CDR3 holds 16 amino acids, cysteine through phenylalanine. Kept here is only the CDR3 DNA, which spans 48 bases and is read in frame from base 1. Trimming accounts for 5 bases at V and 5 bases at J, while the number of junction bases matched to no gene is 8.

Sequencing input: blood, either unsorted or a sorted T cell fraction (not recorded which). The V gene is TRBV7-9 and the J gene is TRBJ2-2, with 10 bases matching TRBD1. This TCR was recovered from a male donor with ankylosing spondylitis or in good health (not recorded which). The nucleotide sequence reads TGTGCCAGCAGCCCCAGCCGGGACAGGGGAACCGGGGAGCTGTTTTTT. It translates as CASSPSRDRGTGELFF.